These 2 T cell receptor beta chains were all obtained from the same sample, sequenced in a study of T cell clones after liver transplantation. Sequencing used immunoSEQ multiplex PCR; TCRdb keeps in-frame clones, though not all of them. The sample has about 99,000 clones, around 80% seen once; the top ten hold 2.5% to 3%. The sample consisted of CD4+ T cells from blood, taken 45 to 50 months after liver transplant. The receptors were sampled from a human patient who received a liver transplant. Part of the T cells may come from the graft donor.

The V and J genes are TRBV5-1 and TRBJ2-1; D is possibly TRBD1 or TRBD2 (5 bases each). Per the germline V gene, CDR1 is SGHRS and CDR2 is YFSETQ. With 6 bases removed from V and 12 bases from J, the gap between germline ends came to 22 bases. The CDR3 runs to 14 residues. CDR3 nucleotide sequence: TGCGCCAGCACCTCTGGGACGGCCCTGGGTCGGCAGTTCTTC. Its translation is CASTSGTALGRQFF.

The rearrangement links TRBV2 to TRBJ1-2; D is unresolved. V was clipped by 4 bases and J by 8 bases, with 11 bases between them. The CDR3 contains 12 residues. Germline values: CDR1 SNHLY, CDR2 FYNNEI. CDR3 sequence: CASSGGKAGYTF. CDR3 sequence (DNA): TGTGCCAGCAGTGGCGGGAAGGCCGGCTACACCTTC.